This T cell receptor beta chain originates from a study of cytomegalovirus exposure and HLA in healthy donors. Regarding the study as a whole: Later analysis indicated greater clonal expansion among HLA-associated TCR beta chains than among equally common other chains. In an earlier analysis, about 90% or about 30%: the productive usage of most TCR beta V segments.

V lost 6 bases to trimming and J lost 5 bases, with 7 bases between them. Germline lookup yields CDR1 MNHEY and CDR2 SMNVEV (reference sequence). The CDR3 runs 12 residues. The study ran its PCR with 60 Vbeta and 13 Jbeta primers. Profiling relied on immunoSEQ multiplex PCR, and the TCRdb table lists in-frame clones only, not all of them. The sample consists of about 130,000 clones, roughly four fifths of them appearing once. Regarding this clone: Its matching antigen is unknown.

The TCR originated in a woman aged 40 to 50 in good health and CMV-seropositive. Sequencing input: PBMCs. This rearrangement joins TRBV27 to TRBJ1-4; tentatively, D is TRBD1 (6 bases). In DNA, the CDR3 is TGTGCCAGCAGCGGACAGAATGAAAAACTGTTTTTT. Residues: CASSGQNEKLFF.